Given below is one TCR beta chain in context. These data come from a study of blood T cell repertoires in COVID-19. In the authors' methods: For nucleated cells, counts were estimated from reference gene primer amplification. Clones were sequenced by immunoSEQ multiplex PCR, and TCRdb holds only the in-frame ones, with some missing. V, J and clone size reflect that table, while D and trimming were determined from the DNA. The repertoire holds about 100,000 clones, around four fifths seen once, with 3.5% to 5% in the top ten. In germline, CDR1 is MGHRA, CDR2 YSYEKL. The V gene lost 1 base and the J gene lost 3 bases, with 12 bases spanning the gap. The CDR3 extends over 15 amino acids.

Source material: peripheral blood. This sequence was found in a human donor in a cohort sampled during active COVID-19. V and J are TRBV4-1 and TRBJ1-1; D ambiguous. The CDR3 DNA follows: TGCGCCAGCAGCCAAGTTTTCTGGAGGGACACTGAAGCTTTCTTT. It encodes CASSQVFWRDTEAFF.